The source of this T cell receptor beta chain is a study of neurological immune-mediated disorders. Study-level findings and limits: In HTLV-1-associated myelopathy, TCR clonal expansion was greatest, and in multiple sclerosis it was least, below healthy controls.

Time point reported: longitudinal time-point 1 (baseline). Over 170 million TCR-beta sequences (from 15-18 subjects) were yielded by each sequencing run. One entry per CDR3 protein, called by TCRdb with MiXCR from the 5' RACE reads. The sample has 55,000 to 80,000 distinct CDR3 sequences; about 13% are singletons. This clonotype came up many times. No antigen is known for it. The CDR3 covers 11 residues. V lost 4 bases, J lost 9 bases, and 1 base stayed unmatched. Input material: PBMCs. The receptor comes from a female donor with HTLV-1-associated myelopathy (HAM/TSP). The chain couples TRBV12-3 or TRBV12-4 to TRBJ1-1; TRBD1 matches 8 bases. In DNA form, the CDR3 reads TGTGCCAGCAGTTACAGGGGGAAAGCTTTCTTT. Translating gives CASSYRGKAFF.